This TCR beta chain was observed in a study of Graves' ophthalmopathy and Graves' hyperthyroidism. V lost 4 bases to trimming and J lost 4 bases; unmatched junction nucleotides: 12. Germline CDR1 is SGDLS and CDR2 is YYNGEE. The CDR3 is made up of 17 amino acids. Note on this clonotype: The CDR3 does not close with the conserved phenylalanine or tryptophan, likely indicating a read error.

RNA transcripts provided the template for amplifying TCR beta CDR3 regions. HTBI primers were employed in first-round RT-PCR, then a second-round multiplex PCR followed. MiXCR, run by TCRdb on the multiplex PCR reads, gives a single entry per CDR3 protein. The profile covers hundreds of thousands of distinct CDR3 sequences, with about 38% appearing a single time and roughly 3% taken by the ten largest. Sequencing was carried out using peripheral blood. The TCR sequence derives from an adult man with Graves' ophthalmopathy. The genes are TRBV9 and TRBJ2-1; 9 bases are shared with TRBD2. The CDR3 nucleotides are TGTGCCAGCAGCCCAAGTCTCCGACTAGCGGAGTACAATGAGCAGTTCGTC. Translating gives CASSPSLRLAEYNEQFV.